These 14 T cell receptor beta chains originate from one sample sequenced in a study of blood T cell repertoires in COVID-19. The protocol was immunoSEQ multiplex PCR, while the TCRdb copy is restricted to in-frame clones and leaves out a portion. Here the sample spans approximately 59,000 clones, over 75% being singletons. Specimen: peripheral blood. These TCRs come from a woman of 80 years or more with acute or convalescent COVID-19.

This CDR3 is CASSSGLAGRADTQYF. The CDR3 region has the DNA TGTGCCAGCAGCTCAGGACTAGCGGGACGGGCGGATACGCAGTATTTT. The chain employs TRBV7-3 and TRBJ2-3; 12 nucleotides line up with TRBD2. CDR3 length: 16 residues. V trimming: 4 bases; J trimming: 6 bases; junction bases outside the gene matches: 8. CDR1 SGHTA and CDR2 FQGTGA come from the germline V gene. Looking up the rest from reference TRBV7-3 and TRBJ2-3 gives the full variable domain: GAGVSQTPSNKVTEKGKYVELRCDPISGHTALYWYRQSLGQGPEFLIYFQGTGAADDSGLPNDRFFAVRPEGSVSTLKIQRTERGDSAVYLCASSSGLAGRADTQYFGPGTRLTVL.

This sequence joins TRBV5-1 and TRBJ2-2, with TRBD2 matching over 7 bases. The CDR3 runs 16 residues. J lost 3 bases, V lost 4 bases, and 9 bases had no gene match. Per germline, CDR1 SGHRS and CDR2 YFSETQ. CDR3 sequence reads: CASSRGGGGDTGELFF. The CDR3 DNA reads as TGCGCCAGCAGCCGCGGCGGGGGAGGGGACACCGGGGAGCTGTTTTTT.

The chain couples TRBV6-5 to TRBJ1-3, with D maybe TRBD1 (5 bases). Germline lookup yields CDR1 MNHEY and CDR2 SVGAGI. V was shortened by 5 bases and J by 4 bases, with 15 bases between the two germline ends. The CDR3 is 15 residues long. The CDR3 region has the DNA TGTGCCAGCAGTACTGACAGCATGTGGGGAAACACCATATATTTT. Its translation: CASSTDSMWGNTIYF.

The rearrangement uses TRBV28 and TRBJ2-7, with 7 bases aligning to TRBD2. The CDR3 is 14 amino acids. V gave up 6 bases and J gave up 2 bases; unmatched junction bases: 7. Germline assignment: CDR1 MDHEN and CDR2 SYDVKM. The CDR3 region has the DNA TGTGCCAGCAGAACCCAGCGGGGTCCCTACGAGCAGTACTTC. Its protein is CASRTQRGPYEQYF.

The rearrangement uses TRBV6-1 and TRBJ1-2; TRBD1 agrees at 8 bases. Germline assignment: CDR1 MNHNS and CDR2 SASEGT. The CDR3 runs 15 residues. V lost 6 bases, J lost 5 bases, and 11 bases stayed unmatched. The CDR3 coding sequence is TGTGCCAGCAGCGCTGGGCCAGGGGGCCCTTATGGCTACACCTTC. It encodes CASSAGPGGPYGYTF.

The chain uses TRBV7-2 and TRBJ1-6, with a weak D call TRBD1 (6 bases). The CDR3 extends over 15 amino acids. Germline-derived CDR1 and CDR2 are SGHTA and FQGNSA. V lost 1 base and J 6 bases, leaving 10 bases between the germline ends. The chain's CDR3 is CASSLVPDSNSPLHF. CDR3 DNA sequence: TGTGCCAGCAGCTTAGTTCCGGACAGTAATTCACCCCTCCACTTT.

This chain links TRBV5-5 with TRBJ2-1, with D possibly TRBD2 on 5 matching bases. The V and J ends lost 5 bases and 0 bases respectively, with 9 bases between them. CDR1 and CDR2 from the germline V gene are SGHKS and YYEKEE (reference sequence). The CDR3 loop spans 14 amino acids. In DNA, the CDR3 is TGTGCCAGCAGGCGTGGGAGCTCCTACAATGAGCAGTTCTTC. This encodes CASRRGSSYNEQFF.

This clone was seen just once. V usage is TRBV18 and J usage is TRBJ1-2; D remains unclear. Between the trimmed V and J ends, which lost 3 bases and 4 bases, there was a span of 18 bases. Germline CDR1 KGHSH, CDR2 LQKENI. This CDR3 is built from 16 residues. CDR3 bases: TGTGCCAGCTCACCTTCTCAGCTCCAGGTCGCCTATGGCTACACCTTC. The encoded protein is CASSPSQLQVAYGYTF.

The rearrangement joins TRBV9 to TRBJ1-1; possibly TRBD1 for D (6 bases). The CDR3 spans 15 residues. V was shortened by 3 bases and J by 4 bases, with 16 bases between the two germline ends. Looked up from germline, CDR1 is SGDLS and CDR2 is YYNGEE. CDR3 protein: CASSERGSGSTEAFF. In DNA form, the CDR3 reads TGTGCCAGCAGCGAAAGGGGGAGCGGGAGCACTGAAGCTTTCTTT.

In nucleotides, the CDR3 is TGTGCCAGCAGTTCGGACAGGCTTTCTGAAGCTTTCTTT. Its protein product is CASSSDRLSEAFF. The rearrangement joins TRBV27 to TRBJ1-1; TRBD1 matches 7 bases. CDR1 and CDR2 from the germline V gene are MNHEY and SMNVEV (reference sequence). The CDR3 runs 13 residues. V gave up 4 bases and J gave up 6 bases; unmatched junction bases: 5.

The chain is built from TRBV29-1 and TRBJ2-6; TRBD2 is a possible D gene (7 bases). The V and J ends lost 6 bases and 0 bases respectively, with 24 bases between them. CDR1 SQVTM and CDR2 ANQGSEA come from the germline V gene. This CDR3 contains 19 residues. For the CDR3, the DNA is TGCAGCGTCGCATCAAAAGGGGGAGGGTGGAGCTCTGGGGCCAACGTCCTGACTTTC. Residues: CSVASKGGGWSSGANVLTF.

This clone occurred a few times. This chain links TRBV14 with TRBJ2-7; D remains unclear. Germline values: CDR1 SGHDN, CDR2 FVKESK. V lost 4 bases to trimming and J lost 3 bases, with 13 bases between them. CDR3 length equals 14 residues. CDR3 nucleotide sequence: TGTGCCAGCAGCCCATTCCGAGGAAACTACGAGCAGTACTTC. Protein: CASSPFRGNYEQYF.

The rearrangement links TRBV6-4 to TRBJ1-2, with 7 bases fitting TRBD1. The V segment lost 0 bases and the J segment 12 bases; nucleotides outside the gene matches: 7. Germline V gives CDR1 MRHNA, CDR2 SNTAGT. The CDR3 runs to 13 residues. The CDR3 DNA sequence: TGTGCCAGCAGTGACTCGACAGGGAGGTCCCACACCTTC. This sequence encodes CASSDSTGRSHTF.

J is TRBJ2-7 and V is TRBV2, with TRBD1 matching 7 bases. The germline V gene has CDR1 SNHLY and CDR2 FYNNEI. This CDR3 is 14 amino acids long. V lost 8 bases and J lost 0; bases outside the gene matches: 7. The CDR3 DNA follows: TGTGCCAGCCTATTCAGGGGGAGCTCCTACGAGCAGTACTTC. Its translation: CASLFRGSSYEQYF.